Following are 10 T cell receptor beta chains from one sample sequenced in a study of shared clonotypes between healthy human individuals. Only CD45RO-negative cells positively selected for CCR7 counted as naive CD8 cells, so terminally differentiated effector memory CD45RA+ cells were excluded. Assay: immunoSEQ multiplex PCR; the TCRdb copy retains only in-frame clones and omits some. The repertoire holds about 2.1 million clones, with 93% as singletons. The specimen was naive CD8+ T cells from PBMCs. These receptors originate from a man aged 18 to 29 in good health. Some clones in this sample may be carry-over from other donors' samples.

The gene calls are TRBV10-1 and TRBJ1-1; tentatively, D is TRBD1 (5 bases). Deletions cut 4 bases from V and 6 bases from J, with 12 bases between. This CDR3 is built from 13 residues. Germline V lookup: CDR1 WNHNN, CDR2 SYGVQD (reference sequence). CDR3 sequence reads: CASSGFKGSEAFF. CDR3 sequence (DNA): TGCGCCAGCAGTGGTTTTAAGGGGTCTGAAGCTTTCTTT.

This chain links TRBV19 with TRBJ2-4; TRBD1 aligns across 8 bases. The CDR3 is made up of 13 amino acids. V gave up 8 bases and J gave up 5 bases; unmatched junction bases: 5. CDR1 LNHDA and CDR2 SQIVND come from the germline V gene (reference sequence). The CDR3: CASAGGLENIQYF. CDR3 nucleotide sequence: TGTGCCAGTGCAGGGGGCCTTGAAAACATTCAGTACTTC.

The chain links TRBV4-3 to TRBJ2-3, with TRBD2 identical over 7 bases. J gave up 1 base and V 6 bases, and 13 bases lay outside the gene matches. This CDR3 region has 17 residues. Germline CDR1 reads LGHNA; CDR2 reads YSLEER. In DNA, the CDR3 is TGCGCCAGCAGAGCGCGGGAGAGAGGTTTGGGCACAGATACGCAGTATTTT. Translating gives CASRARERGLGTDTQYF.

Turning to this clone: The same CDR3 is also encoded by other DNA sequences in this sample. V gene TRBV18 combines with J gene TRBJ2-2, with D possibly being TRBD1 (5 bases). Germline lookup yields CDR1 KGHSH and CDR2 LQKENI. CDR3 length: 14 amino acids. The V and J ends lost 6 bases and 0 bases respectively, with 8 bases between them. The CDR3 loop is CASSSTANTGELFF. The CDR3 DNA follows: TGTGCCAGCTCCTCGACAGCGAACACCGGGGAGCTGTTTTTT.

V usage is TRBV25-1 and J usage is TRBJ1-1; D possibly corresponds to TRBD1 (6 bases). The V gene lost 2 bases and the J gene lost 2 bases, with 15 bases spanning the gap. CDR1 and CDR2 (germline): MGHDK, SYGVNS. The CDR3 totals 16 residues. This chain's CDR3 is CASSESISQGNTEAFF. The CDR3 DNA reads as TGTGCCAGCAGTGAAAGTATTTCACAGGGTAACACTGAAGCTTTCTTT.

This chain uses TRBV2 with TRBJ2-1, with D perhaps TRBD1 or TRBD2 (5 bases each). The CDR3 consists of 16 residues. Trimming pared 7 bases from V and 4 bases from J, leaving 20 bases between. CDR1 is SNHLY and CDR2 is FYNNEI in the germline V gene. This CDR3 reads CASIPTVGTGYNEQFF. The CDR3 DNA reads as TGTGCCAGCATTCCTACAGTAGGGACGGGATACAATGAGCAGTTCTTC.

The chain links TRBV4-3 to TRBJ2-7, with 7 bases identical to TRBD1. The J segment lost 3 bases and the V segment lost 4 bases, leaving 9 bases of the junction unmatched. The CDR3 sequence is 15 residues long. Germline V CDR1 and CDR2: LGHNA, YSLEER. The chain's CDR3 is CASSRHRGPLYEQYF. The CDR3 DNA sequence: TGCGCCAGCAGCCGCCACAGGGGCCCCCTCTACGAGCAGTACTTC.

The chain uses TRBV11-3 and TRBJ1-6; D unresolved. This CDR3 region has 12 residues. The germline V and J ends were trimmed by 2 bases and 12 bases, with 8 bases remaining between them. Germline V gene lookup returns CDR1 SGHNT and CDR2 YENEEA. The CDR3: CASSLSSGPLHF. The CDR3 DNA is TGTGCCAGCAGCTTATCTTCTGGACCCCTCCACTTT.

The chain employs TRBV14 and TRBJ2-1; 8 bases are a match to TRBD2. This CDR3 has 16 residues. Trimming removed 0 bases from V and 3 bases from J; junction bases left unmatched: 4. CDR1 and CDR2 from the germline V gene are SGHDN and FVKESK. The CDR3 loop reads CASSQDPSGFYNEQFF. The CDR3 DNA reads TGTGCCAGCAGCCAAGATCCTAGCGGGTTCTACAATGAGCAGTTCTTC.

The CDR3 bases are TGTGCCAGCAGAGCACCAAATTTTGAGGGGGCCGGGGAAGCTTTCTTT. This encodes CASRAPNFEGAGEAFF. This sequence joins TRBV4-2 and TRBJ1-1; 7 bases fit TRBD1. Trimming at V came to 6 bases and at J to 8 bases, leaving 18 bases not matched to a gene. CDR1 and CDR2 from the germline V gene are LGHNA and YNFKEQ. The CDR3 length is 16 residues.